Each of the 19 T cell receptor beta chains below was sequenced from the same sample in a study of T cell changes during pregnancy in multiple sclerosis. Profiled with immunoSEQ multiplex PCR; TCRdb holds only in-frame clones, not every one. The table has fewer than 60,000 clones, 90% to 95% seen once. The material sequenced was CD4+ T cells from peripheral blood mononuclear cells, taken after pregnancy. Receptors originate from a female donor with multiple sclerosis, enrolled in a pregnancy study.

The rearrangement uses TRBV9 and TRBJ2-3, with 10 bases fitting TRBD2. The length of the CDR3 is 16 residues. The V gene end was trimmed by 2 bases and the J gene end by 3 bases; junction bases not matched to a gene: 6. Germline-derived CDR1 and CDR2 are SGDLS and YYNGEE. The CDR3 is CASSVEAGGRTDTQYF. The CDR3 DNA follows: TGTGCCAGCAGCGTGGAAGCGGGAGGGCGGACAGATACGCAGTATTTT.

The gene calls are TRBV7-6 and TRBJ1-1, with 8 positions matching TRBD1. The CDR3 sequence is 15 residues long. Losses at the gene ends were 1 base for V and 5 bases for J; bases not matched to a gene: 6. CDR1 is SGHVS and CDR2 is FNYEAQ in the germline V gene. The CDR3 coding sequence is TGTGCCAGCAGCTTAGTCGACAGGGGAGGAACTGAAGCTTTCTTT. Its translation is CASSLVDRGGTEAFF.

As DNA, the CDR3 is TGTGCCTGGAGGTCTCAGGGATACCGCACCGGGGAGCTGTTTTTT. As protein: CAWRSQGYRTGELFF. The chain carries TRBV30 and TRBJ2-2; the D gene is possibly TRBD1 (5 bases). Trimming cost V 3 bases and J 4 bases, with 15 bases left between them. This CDR3 has 15 amino acids. CDR1 is GTSNPN and CDR2 is SVGIG in the germline V gene (reference sequence). Full variable domain (missing parts from reference TRBV30 and TRBJ2-2): SQTIHQWPATLVQPVGSPLSLECTVEGTSNPNLYWYRQAAGRGLQLLFYSVGIGQISSEVPQNLSASRPQDRQFILSSKKLLLSDSGFYLCAWRSQGYRTGELFFGEGSRLTVL.

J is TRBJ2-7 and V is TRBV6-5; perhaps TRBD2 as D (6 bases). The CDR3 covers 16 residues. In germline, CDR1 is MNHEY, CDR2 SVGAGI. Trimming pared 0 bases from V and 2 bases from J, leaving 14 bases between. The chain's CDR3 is CASSYSPAGPPYEQYF. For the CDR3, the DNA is TGTGCCAGCAGTTACTCCCCAGCGGGTCCCCCCTACGAGCAGTACTTC.

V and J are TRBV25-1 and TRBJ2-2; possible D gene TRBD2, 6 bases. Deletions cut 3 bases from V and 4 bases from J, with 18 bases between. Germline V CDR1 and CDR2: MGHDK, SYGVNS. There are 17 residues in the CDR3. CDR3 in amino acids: CASSEGKIADSTGELFF. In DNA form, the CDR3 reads TGTGCCAGCAGTGAGGGGAAAATAGCGGATTCCACCGGGGAGCTGTTTTTT.

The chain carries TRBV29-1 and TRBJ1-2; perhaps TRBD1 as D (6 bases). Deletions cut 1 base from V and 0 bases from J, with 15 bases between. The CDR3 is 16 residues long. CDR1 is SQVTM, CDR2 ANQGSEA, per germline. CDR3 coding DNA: TGCAGCGTTGAAGGGGGTGGGGGCCAAGCTAACTATGGCTACACCTTC. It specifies CSVEGGGGQANYGYTF.

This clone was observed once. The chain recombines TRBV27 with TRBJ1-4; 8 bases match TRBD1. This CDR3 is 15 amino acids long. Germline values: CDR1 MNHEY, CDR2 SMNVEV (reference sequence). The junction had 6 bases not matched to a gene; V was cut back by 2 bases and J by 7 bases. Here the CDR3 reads CASSLLGQGAEKLFF. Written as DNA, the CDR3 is TGTGCCAGCAGTTTACTCGGACAGGGAGCTGAAAAACTGTTTTTT.

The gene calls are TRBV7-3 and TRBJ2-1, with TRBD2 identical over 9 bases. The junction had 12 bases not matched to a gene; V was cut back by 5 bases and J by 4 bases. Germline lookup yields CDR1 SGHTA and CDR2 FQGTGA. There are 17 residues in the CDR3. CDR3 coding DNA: TGTGCCAGCAGCGAGGTGGCGGGAGGGCCCCCTTACAATGAGCAGTTCTTC. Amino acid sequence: CASSEVAGGPPYNEQFF.

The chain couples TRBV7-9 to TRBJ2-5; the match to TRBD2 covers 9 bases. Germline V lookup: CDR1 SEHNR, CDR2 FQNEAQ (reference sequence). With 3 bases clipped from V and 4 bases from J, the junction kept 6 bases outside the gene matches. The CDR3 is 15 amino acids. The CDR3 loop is CASSFGGRAGETQYF. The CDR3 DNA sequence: TGTGCCAGCAGCTTCGGCGGGAGGGCCGGAGAGACCCAGTACTTC.

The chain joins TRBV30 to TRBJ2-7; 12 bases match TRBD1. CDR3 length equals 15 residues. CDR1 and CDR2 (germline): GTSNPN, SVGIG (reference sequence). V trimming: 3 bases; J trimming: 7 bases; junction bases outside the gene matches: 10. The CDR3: CAWSDPGQGAWEQYF. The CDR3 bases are TGTGCCTGGAGCGATCCGGGACAGGGGGCCTGGGAGCAGTACTTC.

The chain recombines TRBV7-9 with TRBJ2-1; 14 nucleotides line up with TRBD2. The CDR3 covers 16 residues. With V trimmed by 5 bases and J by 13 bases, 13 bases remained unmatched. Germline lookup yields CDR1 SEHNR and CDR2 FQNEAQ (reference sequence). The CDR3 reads CASSRGTSGSSRPQFF. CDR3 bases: TGTGCCAGCAGCCGCGGGACTAGCGGGAGTAGTCGACCTCAGTTCTTC.

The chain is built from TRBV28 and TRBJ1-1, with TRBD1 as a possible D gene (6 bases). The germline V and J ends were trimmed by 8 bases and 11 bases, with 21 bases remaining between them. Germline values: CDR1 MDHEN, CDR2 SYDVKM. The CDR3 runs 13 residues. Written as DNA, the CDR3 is TGTGCCAGCTCCCCTCCTCTGGGGGCAGGCGCTTTCTTT. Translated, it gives CASSPPLGAGAFF.

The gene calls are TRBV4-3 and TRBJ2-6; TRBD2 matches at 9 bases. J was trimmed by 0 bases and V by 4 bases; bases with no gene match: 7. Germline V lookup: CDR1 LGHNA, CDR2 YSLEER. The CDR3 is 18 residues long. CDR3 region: CASSPVAGVISGANVLTF. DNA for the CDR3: TGCGCCAGCAGCCCCGTAGCGGGAGTGATCTCTGGGGCCAACGTCCTGACTTTC.

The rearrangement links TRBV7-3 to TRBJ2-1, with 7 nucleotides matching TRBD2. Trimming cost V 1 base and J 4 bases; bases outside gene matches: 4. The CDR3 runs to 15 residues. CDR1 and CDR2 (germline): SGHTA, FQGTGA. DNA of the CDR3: TGTGCCAGCAGCTTAAACGGGAGGAGGTACAATGAGCAGTTCTTC. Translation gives CASSLNGRRYNEQFF.

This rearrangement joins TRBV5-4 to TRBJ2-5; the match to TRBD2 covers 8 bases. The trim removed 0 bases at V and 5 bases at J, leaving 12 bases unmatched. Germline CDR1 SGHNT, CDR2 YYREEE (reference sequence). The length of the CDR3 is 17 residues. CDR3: CASSLGGLAGPRETQYF. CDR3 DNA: TGTGCCAGCAGCTTGGGGGGATTAGCGGGACCCCGGGAGACCCAGTACTTC.

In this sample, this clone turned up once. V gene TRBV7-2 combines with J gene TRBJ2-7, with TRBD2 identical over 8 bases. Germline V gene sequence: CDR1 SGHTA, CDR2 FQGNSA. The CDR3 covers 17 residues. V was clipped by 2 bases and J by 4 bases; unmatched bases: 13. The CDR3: CASSLLSTLAGSYEQYF. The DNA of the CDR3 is TGTGCCAGCAGCTTACTCTCTACCCTAGCGGGCTCGTACGAGCAGTACTTC.

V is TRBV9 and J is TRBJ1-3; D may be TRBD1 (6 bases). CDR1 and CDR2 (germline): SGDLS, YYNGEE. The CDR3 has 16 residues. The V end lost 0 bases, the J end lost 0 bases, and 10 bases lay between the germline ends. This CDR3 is CASSVEGGVSGNTIYF. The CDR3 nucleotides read TGTGCCAGCAGCGTAGAAGGGGGAGTCTCTGGAAACACCATATATTTT. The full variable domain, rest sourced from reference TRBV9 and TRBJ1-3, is DSGVTQTPKHLITATGQRVTLRCSPRSGDLSVYWYQQSLDQGLQFLIQYYNGEERAKGNILERFSAQQFPDLHSELNLSSLELGDSALYFCASSVEGGVSGNTIYFGEGSWLTVV.

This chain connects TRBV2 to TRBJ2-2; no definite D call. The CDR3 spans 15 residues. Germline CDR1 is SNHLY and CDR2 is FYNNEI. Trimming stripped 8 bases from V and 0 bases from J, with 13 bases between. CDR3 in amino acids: CASEYSPANTGELFF. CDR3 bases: TGTGCCAGCGAATACAGTCCCGCGAACACCGGGGAGCTGTTTTTT.

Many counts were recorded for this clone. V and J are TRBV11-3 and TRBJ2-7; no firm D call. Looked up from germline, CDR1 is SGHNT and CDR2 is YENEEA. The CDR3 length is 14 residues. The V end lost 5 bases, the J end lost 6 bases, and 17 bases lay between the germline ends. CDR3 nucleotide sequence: TGTGCCAGCAGCCCTAGAAGTCCCTCTACCGAGCAGTACTTC. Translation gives CASSPRSPSTEQYF. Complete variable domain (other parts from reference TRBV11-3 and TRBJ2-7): EAGVVQSPRYKIIEKKQPVAFWCNPISGHNTLYWYLQNLGQGPELLIRYENEEAVDDSQLPKDRFSAERLKGVDSTLKIQPAELGDSAVYLCASSPRSPSTEQYFGPGTRLTVT.